One sample yielded the 16 T cell receptor beta chains listed below, sequenced in a study of T cells in Graves' hyperthyroidism and ophthalmopathy. Amplification of TCR beta CDR3 regions used RNA as the template. First-round RT-PCR with HTBI primers amplified the TCR CDR3 region. Each CDR3 protein is one row after TCRdb ran MiXCR on the multiplex PCR reads. This sample carries hundreds of thousands of distinct CDR3 sequences, around 20% of them seen once, and the ten largest clones take under 40%. Sequencing input: blood. The receptors were gathered from a man aged 50-60 years with Graves' ophthalmopathy.

This clonotype was picked up many times. The V call is TRBV2, the J call TRBJ2-3, with a tentative D call TRBD1 (5 bases). The V and J ends lost 5 bases and 2 bases respectively, with 11 bases between them. From germline, CDR1 is SNHLY and CDR2 FYNNEI. The CDR3 sequence is 14 residues long. CDR3 in amino acids: CASSPSGPTDTQYF. As DNA, the CDR3 is TGTGCCAGCAGTCCGTCAGGGCCCACAGATACGCAGTATTTT.

This chain uses TRBV20-1 with TRBJ2-3, with a tentative D call TRBD1 (6 bases). Germline values: CDR1 DFQATT, CDR2 SNEGSKA (reference sequence). The CDR3 loop spans 14 amino acids. V was pared by 6 bases and J by 2 bases, with 15 bases between. The chain's CDR3 is CSAAQGKITDTQYF. The CDR3 nucleotides are TGCAGTGCGGCACAGGGAAAAATCACAGATACGCAGTATTTT.

This clonotype was counted ten times or more. This chain links TRBV5-1 with TRBJ2-3; D is unclear. Trimming took 0 bases from V and 8 from J, leaving 10 bases between them. There are 13 residues in the CDR3. From germline, CDR1 is SGHRS and CDR2 YFSETQ. CDR3: CASSLDGGGTQYF. CDR3 DNA sequence: TGCGCCAGCAGCTTGGATGGCGGCGGTACGCAGTATTTT. Complete variable domain (other parts from reference TRBV5-1 and TRBJ2-3): KAGVTQTPRYLIKTRGQQVTLSCSPISGHRSVSWYQQTPGQGLQFLFEYFSETQRNKGNFPGRFSGRQFSNSRSEMNVSTLELGDSALYLCASSLDGGGTQYFGPGTRLTVL.

This clonotype was observed at least ten times. The chain employs TRBV20-1 and TRBJ1-1, with 8 positions matching TRBD1. The V gene's germline CDR1 is DFQATT and CDR2 SNEGSKA (reference sequence). With V trimmed by 6 bases and J by 4 bases, 10 bases remained unmatched. The CDR3 spans 14 residues. This CDR3 reads CSARQGFWGTEAFF. CDR3 bases: TGCAGTGCCAGACAGGGGTTTTGGGGCACTGAAGCTTTCTTT.

The chain links TRBV6-1 to TRBJ1-5; D not resolved. The CDR3 has 15 residues. CDR1 is MNHNS and CDR2 is SASEGT in the germline V gene. V lost 4 bases to trimming and J lost 7 bases, with 17 bases between them. CDR3 residues: CASSALPLGLQPQHF. Here the CDR3 DNA reads TGTGCCAGCAGTGCTCTCCCCTTGGGTCTCCAGCCCCAGCATTTT.

J is TRBJ2-1 and V is TRBV19; 8 bases agree with TRBD2. Germline V gene data show CDR1 as LNHDA and CDR2 as SQIVND (reference sequence). This CDR3 is 14 amino acids long. V shed 6 bases and J 9 bases; nucleotides not matched to a gene: 10. CDR3 protein: CASSRIVGRAEQFF. DNA for the CDR3: TGTGCCAGTAGCCGCATCGTCGGGAGGGCTGAGCAGTTCTTC.

This clonotype has only a few counts. One base away lies a much larger clone, so this may be a sequencing read error. The chain is built from TRBV5-1 and TRBJ2-1; D remains ambiguous. Looked up from germline, CDR1 is SGHRS and CDR2 is YFSETQ. V lost 2 bases to trimming and J lost 9 bases, with 9 bases between them. This CDR3 comprises 12 residues. The CDR3 DNA sequence: TGCGCCAGCAGCTTCGACTTCTCTGAGCAGTTCTTC. Translating it yields CASSFDFSEQFF.

This clonotype occurred a few times. The chain links TRBV20-1 to TRBJ2-5, with D unclear. The CDR3 loop spans 13 amino acids. Germline assignment: CDR1 DFQATT and CDR2 SNEGSKA (reference sequence). V lost 6 bases and J 5 bases, leaving 16 bases between the germline ends. The CDR3: CSAARLVGETQYF. The CDR3 DNA reads TGCAGTGCGGCGCGGCTTGTGGGGGAGACCCAGTACTTC.

This clonotype has at least ten counts. CDR3 residues: CSVAPGAVEQYF. DNA for the CDR3: TGCAGCGTTGCGCCGGGGGCGGTCGAGCAGTACTTC. This chain joins TRBV29-1 and TRBJ2-7, with D possibly being TRBD1 or TRBD2 (6 bases each). The germline V gene has CDR1 SQVTM and CDR2 ANQGSEA. CDR3 size: 12 residues. The ends were cut back, 4 bases at V and 6 bases at J, with 13 bases in the middle.

There are many counts of this clonotype. V is TRBV2 and J is TRBJ2-1; possibly TRBD2 for D (5 bases). The CDR3 extends over 14 amino acids. V lost 4 bases to trimming and J lost 4 bases, with 11 bases between them. CDR1 is SNHLY, CDR2 FYNNEI, per germline. The CDR3 DNA reads TGTGCCAGCAGTGGCCTACTAGTGTACAATGAGCAGTTCTTC. Translating gives CASSGLLVYNEQFF.

The genes are TRBV28 and TRBJ2-1, with 9 bases matching TRBD1. Looked up from germline, CDR1 is MDHEN and CDR2 is SYDVKM. The CDR3 is made up of 14 amino acids. V lost 8 bases to trimming and J lost 4 bases; unmatched junction nucleotides: 6. The CDR3 nucleotides are TGTGCCAGCGTACGGGACAGGGCTTACAATGAGCAGTTCTTC. This translates into CASVRDRAYNEQFF.

This clonotype appeared many times. The rearrangement uses TRBV24-1 and TRBJ2-6, with 8 positions matching TRBD1. Germline V gives CDR1 KGHDR, CDR2 SFDVKD. V shed 3 bases and J 2 bases; nucleotides not matched to a gene: 5. This CDR3 has 17 amino acids. The DNA of the CDR3 is TGTGCCACCAGTGATCCCAGGGGGCTCACTGGGGCCAACGTCCTGACTTTC. Translation: CATSDPRGLTGANVLTF.

The chain couples TRBV4-1 to TRBJ1-4, with D unclear. The V gene lost 1 base and the J gene lost 2 bases, with 11 bases spanning the gap. Germline CDR1 MGHRA, CDR2 YSYEKL. CDR3 size: 16 residues. CDR3 in DNA: TGCGCCAGCAGCCAAGGAAGAGGCAGGACTAATGAAAAACTGTTTTTT. It encodes CASSQGRGRTNEKLFF.

V and J are TRBV3-1 and TRBJ2-5; D is possibly TRBD1 (5 bases). Germline assignment: CDR1 LGHDT and CDR2 YNNKEL (reference sequence). V was clipped by 1 base and J by 4 bases, with 10 bases between them. The length of the CDR3 is 14 residues. CDR3 region: CASSQAPRGETQYF. The CDR3 bases are TGTGCCAGCAGCCAAGCGCCAAGGGGAGAGACCCAGTACTTC.

This clonotype was picked up many times. This chain links TRBV30 with TRBJ2-7; TRBD1 agrees at 10 bases. CDR1 GTSNPN and CDR2 SVGIG come from the germline V gene (reference sequence). The ends lost 6 bases at V and 5 bases at J; junction bases unmatched: 7. CDR3 length equals 13 residues. CDR3 region: CACLRQGAHEQYF. DNA for the CDR3: TGTGCCTGTCTCCGACAGGGGGCCCACGAGCAGTACTTC.

The chain links TRBV15 to TRBJ1-5; possibly TRBD1 for D (5 bases). Trimming removed 2 bases at V and 2 bases at J, with 16 bases between. Germline CDR1 LNHNV, CDR2 YYDKDF (reference sequence). CDR3 length: 17 residues. The CDR3 sequence is CATSRLGKGQGNQPQHF. Here the CDR3 DNA reads TGTGCCACCAGCAGACTGGGGAAGGGGCAAGGCAATCAGCCCCAGCATTTT.